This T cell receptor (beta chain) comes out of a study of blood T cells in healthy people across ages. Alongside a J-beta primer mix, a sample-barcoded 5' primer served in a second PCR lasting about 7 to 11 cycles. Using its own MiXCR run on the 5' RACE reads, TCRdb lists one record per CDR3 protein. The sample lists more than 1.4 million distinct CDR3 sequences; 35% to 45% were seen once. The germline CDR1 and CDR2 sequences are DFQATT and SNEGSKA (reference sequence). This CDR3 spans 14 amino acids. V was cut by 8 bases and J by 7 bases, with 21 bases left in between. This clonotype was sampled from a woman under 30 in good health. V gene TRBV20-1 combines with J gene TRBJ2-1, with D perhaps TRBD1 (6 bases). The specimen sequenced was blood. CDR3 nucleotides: TGCAGTACCGAGCGCTCAGGGGTATATAATGAGCAGTTCTTC. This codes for CSTERSGVYNEQFF.